The T cell receptor beta chain under discussion was sequenced for a study of identifying expanded T cells in peripheral blood. Study-wide points: Roughly two-week clone count variance significantly increased as total template count grew. Over approximately two and four weeks, about 17 and 20 clones changed, versus approximately 1.2 between replicates.

During the collection period, no donor immune events like infections were recorded. Only one count was recorded for this clone. What it binds is not known. The CDR3 is 12 amino acids. V dropped 1 base and J dropped 6 bases, with 6 bases sitting between them. Looked up from germline, CDR1 is SGHTA and CDR2 is FQGNSA. Only in-frame clones appear in the TCRdb table, and some are missing; sequencing was by immunoSEQ multiplex PCR. There are about 100,000 clones in the sample; approximately 88% occur only once, and about a sixth lies in the top ten. The source material was blood. This receptor was taken from a person aged 18 to 75 in good health. This rearrangement joins TRBV7-2 to TRBJ2-5; D is unresolved. CDR3 residues: CASSLVRQTQYF. The CDR3 region has the DNA TGTGCCAGCAGCTTAGTTAGGCAGACCCAGTACTTC. The full variable domain, with the rest looked up from reference TRBV7-2 and TRBJ2-5, is GAGVSQSPSNKVTEKGKDVELRCDPISGHTALYWYRQSLGQGLEFLIYFQGNSAPDKSGLPSDRFSAERTGGSVSTLTIQRTQQEDSAVYLCASSLVRQTQYFGPGTRLLVL.